This TCR beta chain was sequenced in a study of blood T cell repertoires in COVID-19 (dated by TCRdb to the early 2020s). Regarding the research as a whole: Samples from collaborators originated in the United States, Italy and Spain and spanned both the acute and convalescent phases of COVID-19. The prospective study material was composed of cDNA or gDNA derived from T cells, B-cell-depleted T cells, or PBMCs. Deeply sampled blood TCRbeta repertoires from subjects exposed to, actively infected with, or recovered from COVID-19 were included in the dataset. The repertoires were released in a freely available public database intended as a resource for research on the immune response to SARS-CoV-2. Samples were obtained from the ongoing ImmuneRACE study (first 160 participants) and from about 1,300 subjects provided by 6 global collaborators. Sample metadata almost always included a de-identified subject ID, COVID-19 status, age in years and sex. Where available, HLA class I and class II types were obtained from metadata supplied by the sample provider rather than from assay-based typing.

Broader findings and caveats from the paper: The quantity of clinical and demographic metadata differed by source and by participant and was supplied without curation.

The collaborating institutions used their own protocols to collect whole blood in K2EDTA tubes. For TCRbeta analysis, collaborator samples were shipped as frozen whole blood, as isolated PBMCs, or as DNA extracted from either sample type. TCRbeta CDR3 regions were amplified from genomic DNA using the immunoSEQ Assay, a bias-controlled multiplex PCR. The authors' pipeline ran thus. Within the assay, amplification of reference gene primers was used to estimate how many nucleated cells each sample contained. To quantify the absolute abundance of each unique TCRbeta CDR3 rearrangement, sequence reads were collapsed and filtered. For each sample, productive Simpson clonality was calculated by taking the square root of Simpson's diversity index across productive rearrangements. TCRdb stores this immuneACCESS table with in-frame sequences only. Part of the clones is absent; in the studies checked, under half of the shortfall reflects unresolved V genes, and no reason is known for the rest. V and J calls and clone size come straight from that table; D and trimming were deduced from the DNA. The sample table holds approximately 200,000 clones, of which roughly 85% were seen once. The ten largest clones add up to about 5% of the sample.

To note about this clone: This clone's antigen is unknown. The junction does not match germline at one end; this may be a read error. Other DNA variants within this sample encode the same CDR3.

The TCR originated in a woman aged 25 to 39 with acute or convalescent COVID-19. The sample taken for sequencing was peripheral blood.

The nucleotide sequence reads as follows: TGTGCCAGCAGCGGGCTAGCGGGATCCAATGAGCAGTTCTTC. Translated, it gives CASSGLAGSNEQFF. The rearrangement combines TRBV5-1 with TRBJ2-1, and 9 junctional nucleotides match TRBD2. From its cysteine to its phenylalanine, the CDR3 spans 14 amino acids. Of all the DNA, just the CDR3 is kept, 42 bases in frame from base 1. The germline V gene specifies SGHRS as CDR1 and YFSETQ as CDR2.